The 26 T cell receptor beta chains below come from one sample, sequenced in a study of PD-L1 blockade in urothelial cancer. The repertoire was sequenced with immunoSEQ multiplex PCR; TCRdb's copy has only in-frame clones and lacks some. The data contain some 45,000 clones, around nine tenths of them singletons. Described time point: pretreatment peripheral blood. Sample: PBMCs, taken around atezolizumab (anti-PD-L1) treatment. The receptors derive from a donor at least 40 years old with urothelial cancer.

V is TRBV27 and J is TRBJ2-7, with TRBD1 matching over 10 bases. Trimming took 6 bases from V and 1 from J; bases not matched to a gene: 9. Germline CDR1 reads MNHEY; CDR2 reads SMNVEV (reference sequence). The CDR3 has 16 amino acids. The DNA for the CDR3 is TGTGCCAGCAGCCGACAGGGGGCCGGCCTATCCTACGAGCAGTACTTC. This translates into CASSRQGAGLSYEQYF.

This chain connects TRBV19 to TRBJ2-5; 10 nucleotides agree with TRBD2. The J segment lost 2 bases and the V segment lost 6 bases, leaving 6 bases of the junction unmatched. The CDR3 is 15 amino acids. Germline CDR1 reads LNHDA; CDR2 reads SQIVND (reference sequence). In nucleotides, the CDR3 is TGTGCCAGTAGCGGACTAGCGGAAATACAAGAGACCCAGTACTTC. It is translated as CASSGLAEIQETQYF.

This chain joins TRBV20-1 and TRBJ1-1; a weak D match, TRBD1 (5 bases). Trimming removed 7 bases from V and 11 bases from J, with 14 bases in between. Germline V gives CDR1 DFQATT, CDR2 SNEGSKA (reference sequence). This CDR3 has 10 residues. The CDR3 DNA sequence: TGCAGTGGTGGGACTAGAAGGGCTTTCTTT. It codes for CSGGTRRAFF.

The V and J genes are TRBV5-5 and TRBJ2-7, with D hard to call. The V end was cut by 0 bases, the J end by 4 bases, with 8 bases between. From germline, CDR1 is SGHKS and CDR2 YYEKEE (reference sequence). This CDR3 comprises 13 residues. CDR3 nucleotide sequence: TGTGCCAGCAGCTTGGCGGGTAATTACGAGCAGTACTTC. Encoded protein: CASSLAGNYEQYF.

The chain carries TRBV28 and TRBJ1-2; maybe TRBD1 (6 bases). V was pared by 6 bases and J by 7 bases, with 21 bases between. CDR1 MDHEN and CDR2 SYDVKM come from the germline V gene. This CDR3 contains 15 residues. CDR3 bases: TGTGCCAGCAGCCAAGCCGCGCCCAGGGGTGGTGGCTACACCTTC. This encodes CASSQAAPRGGGYTF.

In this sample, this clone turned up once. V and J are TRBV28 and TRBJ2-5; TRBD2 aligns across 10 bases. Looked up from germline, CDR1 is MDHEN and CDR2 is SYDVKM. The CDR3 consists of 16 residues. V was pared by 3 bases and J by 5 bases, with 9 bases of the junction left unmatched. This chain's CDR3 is CASSFFASGSRETQYF. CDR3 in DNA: TGTGCCAGCAGTTTTTTCGCTAGCGGGAGTAGGGAGACCCAGTACTTC.

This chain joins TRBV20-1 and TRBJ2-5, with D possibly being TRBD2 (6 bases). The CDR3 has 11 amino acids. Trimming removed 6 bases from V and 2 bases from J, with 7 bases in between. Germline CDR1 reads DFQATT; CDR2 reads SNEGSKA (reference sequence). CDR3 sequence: CSAGGQETQYF. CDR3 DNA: TGCAGTGCGGGGGGACAAGAGACCCAGTACTTC.

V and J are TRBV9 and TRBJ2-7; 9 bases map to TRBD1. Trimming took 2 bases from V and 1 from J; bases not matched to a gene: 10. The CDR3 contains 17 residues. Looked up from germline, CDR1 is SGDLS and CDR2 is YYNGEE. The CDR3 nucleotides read TGTGCCAGCAGCGTGGGCCTTATTGGGACAGGGTCCTACGAGCAGTACTTC. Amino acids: CASSVGLIGTGSYEQYF.

Here the CDR3 DNA reads TGTGCCGCCGGACAGGGTTTGGCCTCTGGGGCCAACGTCCTGACTTTC. It codes for CAAGQGLASGANVLTF. The rearrangement links TRBV6-6 to TRBJ2-6; TRBD1 matches 8 bases. CDR3 length: 16 residues. V trimming: 11 bases; J trimming: 0 bases; junction bases outside the gene matches: 9. CDR1 and CDR2 from the germline V gene are MNHNY and SVGAGI (reference sequence).

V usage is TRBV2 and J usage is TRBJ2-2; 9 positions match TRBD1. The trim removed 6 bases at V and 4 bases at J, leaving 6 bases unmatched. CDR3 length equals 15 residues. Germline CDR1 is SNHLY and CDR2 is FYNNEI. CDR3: CASRGDRVLTGELFF. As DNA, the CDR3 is TGTGCCAGCAGGGGGGACAGGGTCCTCACCGGGGAGCTGTTTTTT.

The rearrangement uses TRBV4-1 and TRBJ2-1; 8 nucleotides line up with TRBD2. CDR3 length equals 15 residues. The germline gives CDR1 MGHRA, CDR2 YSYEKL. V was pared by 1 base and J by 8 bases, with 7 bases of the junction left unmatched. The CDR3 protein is CASSQGAGEEDEQFF. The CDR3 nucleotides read TGCGCCAGCAGCCAAGGAGCGGGAGAGGAGGATGAGCAGTTCTTC.

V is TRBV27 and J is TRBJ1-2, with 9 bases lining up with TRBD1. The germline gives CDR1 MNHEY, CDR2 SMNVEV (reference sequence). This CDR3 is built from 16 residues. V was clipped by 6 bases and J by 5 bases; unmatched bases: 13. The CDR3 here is CASRPRGQGPLYGYTF. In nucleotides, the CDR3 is TGTGCCAGCAGGCCCCGGGGACAGGGCCCCCTGTATGGCTACACCTTC.

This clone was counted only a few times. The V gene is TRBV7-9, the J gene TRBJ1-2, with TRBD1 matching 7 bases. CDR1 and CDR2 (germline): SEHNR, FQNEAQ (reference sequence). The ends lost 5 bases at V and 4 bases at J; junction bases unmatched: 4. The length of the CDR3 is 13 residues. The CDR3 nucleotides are TGTGCCAGCAGCATCGACAGGGCCTATGGCTACACCTTC. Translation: CASSIDRAYGYTF.

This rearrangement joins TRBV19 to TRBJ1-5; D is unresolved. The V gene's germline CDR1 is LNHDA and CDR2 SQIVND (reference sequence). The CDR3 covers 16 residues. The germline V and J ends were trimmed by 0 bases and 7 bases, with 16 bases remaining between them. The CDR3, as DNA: TGTGCCAGTAGTATAGATCGGGCGGCAGGAGGGCAGCCCCAGCATTTT. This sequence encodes CASSIDRAAGGQPQHF.

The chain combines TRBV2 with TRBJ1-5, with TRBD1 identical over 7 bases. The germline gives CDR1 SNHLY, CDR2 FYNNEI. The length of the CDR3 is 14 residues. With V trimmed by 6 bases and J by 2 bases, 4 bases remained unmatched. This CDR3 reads CASRETGGNQPQHF. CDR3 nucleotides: TGTGCCAGCAGGGAAACAGGGGGCAATCAGCCCCAGCATTTT.

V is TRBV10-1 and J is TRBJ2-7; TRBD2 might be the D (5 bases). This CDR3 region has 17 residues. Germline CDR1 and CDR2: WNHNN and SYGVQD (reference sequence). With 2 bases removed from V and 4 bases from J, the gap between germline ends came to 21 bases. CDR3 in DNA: TGCGCCAGCAGTGAGACGAACCGGGATCCCCTGTCGTACGAGCAGTACTTC. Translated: CASSETNRDPLSYEQYF.

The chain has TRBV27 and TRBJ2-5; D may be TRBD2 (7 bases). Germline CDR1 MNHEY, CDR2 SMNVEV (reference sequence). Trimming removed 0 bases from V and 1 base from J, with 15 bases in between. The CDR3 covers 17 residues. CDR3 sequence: CASSLSYRASGQETQYF. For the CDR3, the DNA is TGTGCCAGCAGTTTATCCTACAGGGCTAGCGGCCAAGAGACCCAGTACTTC.

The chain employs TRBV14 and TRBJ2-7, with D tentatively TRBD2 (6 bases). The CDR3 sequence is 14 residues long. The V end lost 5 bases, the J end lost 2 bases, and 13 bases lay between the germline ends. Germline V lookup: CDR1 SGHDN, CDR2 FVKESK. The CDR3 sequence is CASSFGGGTYEQYF. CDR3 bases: TGTGCCAGCAGCTTCGGTGGGGGGACCTACGAGCAGTACTTC.

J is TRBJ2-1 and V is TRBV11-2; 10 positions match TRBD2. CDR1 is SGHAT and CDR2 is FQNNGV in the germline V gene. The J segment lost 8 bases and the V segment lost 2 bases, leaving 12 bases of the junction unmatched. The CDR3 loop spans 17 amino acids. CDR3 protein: CASSLIGGGLATHEQFF. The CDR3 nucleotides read TGTGCCAGCAGCTTAATTGGGGGGGGACTAGCGACCCATGAGCAGTTCTTC.

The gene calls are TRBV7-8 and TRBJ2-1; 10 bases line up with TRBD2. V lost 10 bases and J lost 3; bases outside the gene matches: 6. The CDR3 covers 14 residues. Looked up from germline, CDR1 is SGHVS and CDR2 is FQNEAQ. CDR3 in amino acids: CATTGLAVYNEQFF. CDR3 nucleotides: TGTGCCACCACTGGACTAGCGGTCTACAATGAGCAGTTCTTC.

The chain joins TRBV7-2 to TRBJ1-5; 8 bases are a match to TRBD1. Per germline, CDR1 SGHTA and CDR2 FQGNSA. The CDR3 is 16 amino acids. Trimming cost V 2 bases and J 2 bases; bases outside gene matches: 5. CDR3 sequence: CASSLQGQGGNQPQHF. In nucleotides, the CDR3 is TGTGCCAGCAGCTTACAAGGACAGGGTGGCAATCAGCCCCAGCATTTT.

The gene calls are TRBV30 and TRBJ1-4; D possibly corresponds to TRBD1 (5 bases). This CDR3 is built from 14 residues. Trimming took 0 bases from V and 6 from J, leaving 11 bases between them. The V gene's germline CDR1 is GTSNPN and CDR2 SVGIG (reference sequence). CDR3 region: CAWSVGRRDEKLFF. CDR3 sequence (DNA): TGTGCCTGGAGTGTGGGGCGTCGGGATGAAAAACTGTTTTTT.

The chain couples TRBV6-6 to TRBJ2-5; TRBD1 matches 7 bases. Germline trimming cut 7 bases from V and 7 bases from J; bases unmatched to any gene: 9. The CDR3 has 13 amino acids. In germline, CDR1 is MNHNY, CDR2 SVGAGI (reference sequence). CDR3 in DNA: TGTGCCAGCACCCCTGGGACAGTGAGGACCCAGTACTTC. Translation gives CASTPGTVRTQYF.

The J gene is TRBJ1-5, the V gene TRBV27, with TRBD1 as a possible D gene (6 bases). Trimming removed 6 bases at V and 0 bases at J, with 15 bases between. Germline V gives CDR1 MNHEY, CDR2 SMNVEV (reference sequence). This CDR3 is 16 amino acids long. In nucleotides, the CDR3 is TGTGCCAGCAGACCGGACAGCCCGAATAGCAATCAGCCCCAGCATTTT. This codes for CASRPDSPNSNQPQHF.

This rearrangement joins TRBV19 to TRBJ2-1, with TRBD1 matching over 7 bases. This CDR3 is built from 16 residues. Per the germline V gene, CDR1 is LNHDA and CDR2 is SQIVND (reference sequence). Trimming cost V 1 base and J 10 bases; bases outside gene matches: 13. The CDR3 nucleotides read TGTGCCAGTAGTATAGGTACGACAGGGCCTACAAGCGAGCAGTTCTTC. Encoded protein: CASSIGTTGPTSEQFF.

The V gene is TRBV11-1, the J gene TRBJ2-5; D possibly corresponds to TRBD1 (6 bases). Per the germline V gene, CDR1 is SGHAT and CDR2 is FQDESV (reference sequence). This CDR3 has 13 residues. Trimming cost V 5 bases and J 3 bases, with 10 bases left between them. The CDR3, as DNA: TGTGCCAGCAGCCCCGACAGGAAAGAGACCCAGTACTTC. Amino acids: CASSPDRKETQYF.